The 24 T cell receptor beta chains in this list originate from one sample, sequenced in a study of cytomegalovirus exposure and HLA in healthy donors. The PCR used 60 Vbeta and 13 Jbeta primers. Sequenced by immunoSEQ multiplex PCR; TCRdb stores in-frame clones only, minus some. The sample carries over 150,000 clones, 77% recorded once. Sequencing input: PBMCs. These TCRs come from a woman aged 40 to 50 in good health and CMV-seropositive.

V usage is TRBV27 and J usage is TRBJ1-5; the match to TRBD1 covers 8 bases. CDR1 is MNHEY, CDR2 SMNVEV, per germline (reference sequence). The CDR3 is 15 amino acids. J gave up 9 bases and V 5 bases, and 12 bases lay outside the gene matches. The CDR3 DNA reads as TGTGCCAGCAGTACCTGGACAGGGCAGTATGGGCCCCAGCATTTT. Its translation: CASSTWTGQYGPQHF.

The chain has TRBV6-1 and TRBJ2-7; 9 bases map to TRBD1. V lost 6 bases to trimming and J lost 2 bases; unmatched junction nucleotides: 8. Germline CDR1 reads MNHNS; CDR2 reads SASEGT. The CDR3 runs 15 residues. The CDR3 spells CASRIPGQGAYEQYF. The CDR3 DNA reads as TGTGCCAGCAGAATACCGGGACAGGGTGCCTACGAGCAGTACTTC.

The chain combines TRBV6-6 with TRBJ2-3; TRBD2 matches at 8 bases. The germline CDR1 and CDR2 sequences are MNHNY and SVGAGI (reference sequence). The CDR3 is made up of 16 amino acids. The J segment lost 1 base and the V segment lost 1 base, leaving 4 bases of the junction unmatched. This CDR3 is CASSYLLAAGTDTQYF. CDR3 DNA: TGTGCCAGCAGTTACTTACTAGCGGCGGGCACAGATACGCAGTATTTT.

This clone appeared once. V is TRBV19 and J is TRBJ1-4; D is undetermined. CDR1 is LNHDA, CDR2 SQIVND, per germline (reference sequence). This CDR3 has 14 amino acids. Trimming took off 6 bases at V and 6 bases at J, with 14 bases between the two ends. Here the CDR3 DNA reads TGTGCCAGTAGGAGGGATTTCGGAGATGAAAAACTGTTTTTT. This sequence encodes CASRRDFGDEKLFF.

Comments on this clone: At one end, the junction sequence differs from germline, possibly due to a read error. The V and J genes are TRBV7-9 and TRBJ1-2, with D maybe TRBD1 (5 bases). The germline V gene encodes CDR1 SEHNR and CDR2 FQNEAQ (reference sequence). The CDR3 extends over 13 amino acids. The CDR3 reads CATSGQGDYGYTF. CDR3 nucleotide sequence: TGTGCCACCAGCGGGCAGGGCGACTATGGCTACACCTTC.

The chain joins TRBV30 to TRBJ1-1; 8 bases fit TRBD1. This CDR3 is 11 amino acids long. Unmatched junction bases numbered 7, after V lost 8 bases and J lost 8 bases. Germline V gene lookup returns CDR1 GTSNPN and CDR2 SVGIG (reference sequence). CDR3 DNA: TGTGCCGAGTGGGGGACAGGAGAAGCTTTCTTT. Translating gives CAEWGTGEAFF.

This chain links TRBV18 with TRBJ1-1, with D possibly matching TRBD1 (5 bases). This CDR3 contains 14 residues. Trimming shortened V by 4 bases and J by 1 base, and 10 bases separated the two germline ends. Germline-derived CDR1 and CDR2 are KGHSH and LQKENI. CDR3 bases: TGTGCCAGCTCACTGACAGAAAGGAACACTGAAGCTTTCTTT. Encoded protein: CASSLTERNTEAFF.

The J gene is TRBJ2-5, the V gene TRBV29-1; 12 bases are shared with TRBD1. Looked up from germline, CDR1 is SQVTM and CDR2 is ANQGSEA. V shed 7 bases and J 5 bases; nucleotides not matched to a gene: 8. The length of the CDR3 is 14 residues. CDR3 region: CSALRDRGPETQYF. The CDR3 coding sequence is TGCAGCGCCCTCCGGGACAGGGGGCCGGAGACCCAGTACTTC.

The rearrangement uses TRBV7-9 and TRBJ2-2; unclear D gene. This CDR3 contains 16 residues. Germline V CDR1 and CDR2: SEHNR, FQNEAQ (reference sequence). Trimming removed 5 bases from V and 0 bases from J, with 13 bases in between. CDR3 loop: CASSSRRSPNTGELFF. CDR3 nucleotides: TGTGCCAGCAGCAGTCGGCGGAGCCCGAACACCGGGGAGCTGTTTTTT.

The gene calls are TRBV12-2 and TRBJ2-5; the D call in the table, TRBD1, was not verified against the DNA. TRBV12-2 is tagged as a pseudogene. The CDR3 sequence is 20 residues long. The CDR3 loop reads CASRLARTGGVVRYQETQYF. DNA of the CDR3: TGTGCAAGTCGCTTAGCTCGGACAGGGGGCGTCGTACGGTACCAAGAGACCCAGTACTTC.

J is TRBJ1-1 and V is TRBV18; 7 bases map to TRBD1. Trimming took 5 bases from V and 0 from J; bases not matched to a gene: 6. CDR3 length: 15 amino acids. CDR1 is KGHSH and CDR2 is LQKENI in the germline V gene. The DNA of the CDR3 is TGTGCCAGCTCATCGTTGGACAGGTTGAACACTGAAGCTTTCTTT. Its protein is CASSSLDRLNTEAFF.

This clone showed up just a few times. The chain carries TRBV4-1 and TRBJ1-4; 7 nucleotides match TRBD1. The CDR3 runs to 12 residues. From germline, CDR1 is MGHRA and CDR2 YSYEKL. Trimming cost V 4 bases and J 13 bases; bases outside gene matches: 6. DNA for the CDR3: TGCGCCAGCAGCCCAGGGGGGTCGCGACTGTTTTTT. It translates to CASSPGGSRLFF.

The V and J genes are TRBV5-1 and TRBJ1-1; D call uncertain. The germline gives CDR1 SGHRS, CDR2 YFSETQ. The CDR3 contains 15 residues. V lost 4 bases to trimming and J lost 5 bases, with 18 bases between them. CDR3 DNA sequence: TGCGCCAGCAGCCCCCAGGCGCCCCGGGGAACTGAAGCTTTCTTT. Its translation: CASSPQAPRGTEAFF.

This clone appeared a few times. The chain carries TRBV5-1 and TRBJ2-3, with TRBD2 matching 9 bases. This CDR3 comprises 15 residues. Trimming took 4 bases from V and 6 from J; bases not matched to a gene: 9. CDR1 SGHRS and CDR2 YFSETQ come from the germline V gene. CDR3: CASSPYSGRPDTQYF. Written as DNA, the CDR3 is TGCGCCAGCAGCCCCTATAGCGGGAGACCGGATACGCAGTATTTT.

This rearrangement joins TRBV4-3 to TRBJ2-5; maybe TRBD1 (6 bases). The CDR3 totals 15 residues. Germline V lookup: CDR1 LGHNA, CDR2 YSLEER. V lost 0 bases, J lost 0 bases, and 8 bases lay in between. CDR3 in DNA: TGCGCCAGCAGCCAAGAAGGGGGACACCAAGAGACCCAGTACTTC. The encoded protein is CASSQEGGHQETQYF.

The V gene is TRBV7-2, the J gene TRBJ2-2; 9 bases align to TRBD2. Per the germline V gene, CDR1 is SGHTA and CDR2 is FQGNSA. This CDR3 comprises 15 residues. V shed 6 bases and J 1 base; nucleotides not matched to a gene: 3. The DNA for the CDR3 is TGTGCCAGCAGTTCTAGCGGGATGAACACCGGGGAGCTGTTTTTT. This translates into CASSSSGMNTGELFF.

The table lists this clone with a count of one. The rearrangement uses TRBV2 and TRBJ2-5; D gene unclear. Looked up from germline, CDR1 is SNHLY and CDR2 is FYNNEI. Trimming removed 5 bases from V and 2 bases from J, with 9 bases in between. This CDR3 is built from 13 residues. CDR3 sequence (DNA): TGTGCCAGCAGTTCTGACTTGCAAGAGACCCAGTACTTC. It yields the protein CASSSDLQETQYF.

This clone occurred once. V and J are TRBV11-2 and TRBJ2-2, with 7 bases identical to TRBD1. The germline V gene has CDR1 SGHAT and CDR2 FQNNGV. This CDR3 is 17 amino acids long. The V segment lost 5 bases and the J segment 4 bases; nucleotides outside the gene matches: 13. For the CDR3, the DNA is TGTGCCAGCAGCAAAAAAGGGACAGCCGTATTCACCGGGGAGCTGTTTTTT. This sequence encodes CASSKKGTAVFTGELFF.

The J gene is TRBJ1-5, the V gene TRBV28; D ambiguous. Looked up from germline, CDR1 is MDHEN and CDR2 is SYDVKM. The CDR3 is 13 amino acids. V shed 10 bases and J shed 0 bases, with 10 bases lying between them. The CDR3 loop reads CATTTYSNQPQHF. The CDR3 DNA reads TGTGCCACCACTACATATAGCAATCAGCCCCAGCATTTT.

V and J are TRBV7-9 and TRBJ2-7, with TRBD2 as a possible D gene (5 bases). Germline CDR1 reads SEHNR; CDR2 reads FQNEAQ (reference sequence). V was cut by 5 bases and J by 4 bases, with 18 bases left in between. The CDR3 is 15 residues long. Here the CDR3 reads CASSLDRSRGYEQYF. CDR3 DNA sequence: TGTGCCAGCAGCCTAGATCGGAGTCGAGGGTACGAGCAGTACTTC.

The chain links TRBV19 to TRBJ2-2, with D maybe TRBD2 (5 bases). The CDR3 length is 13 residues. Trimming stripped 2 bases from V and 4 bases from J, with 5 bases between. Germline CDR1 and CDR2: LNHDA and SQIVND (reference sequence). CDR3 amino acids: CASSILATGELFF. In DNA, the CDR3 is TGTGCCAGTAGTATACTAGCCACCGGGGAGCTGTTTTTT. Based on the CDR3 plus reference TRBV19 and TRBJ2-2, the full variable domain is DGGITQSPKYLFRKEGQNVTLSCEQNLNHDAMYWYRQDPGQGLRLIYYSQIVNDFQKGDIAEGYSVSREKKESFPLTVTSAQKNPTAFYLCASSILATGELFFGEGSRLTVL.

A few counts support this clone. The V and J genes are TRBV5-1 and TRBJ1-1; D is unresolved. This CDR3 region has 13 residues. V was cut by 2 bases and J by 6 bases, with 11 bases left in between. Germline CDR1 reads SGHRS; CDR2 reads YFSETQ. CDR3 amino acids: CASSFRDHAEAFF. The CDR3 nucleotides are TGCGCCAGCAGCTTTCGGGATCACGCTGAAGCTTTCTTT.

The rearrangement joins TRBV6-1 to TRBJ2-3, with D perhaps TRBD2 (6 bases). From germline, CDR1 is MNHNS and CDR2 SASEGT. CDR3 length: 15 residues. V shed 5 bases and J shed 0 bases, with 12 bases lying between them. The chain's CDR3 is CASSPTSGSTDTQYF. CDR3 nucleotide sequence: TGTGCCAGCAGTCCGACTAGTGGAAGCACAGATACGCAGTATTTT.

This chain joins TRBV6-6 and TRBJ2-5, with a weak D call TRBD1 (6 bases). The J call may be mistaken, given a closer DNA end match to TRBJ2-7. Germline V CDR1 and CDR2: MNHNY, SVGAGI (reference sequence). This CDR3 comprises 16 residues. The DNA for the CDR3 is TGTGCCAGCAGTTTCCCTGGACAGAGGAGCTCCTACGAGCAGTACTTC. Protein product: CASSFPGQRSSYEQYF.